This entry describes one TCR beta chain. The data belong to a study of cytotoxic CD8 clonotypes in ibrutinib-treated CLL. From germline, CDR1 is SGHRS and CDR2 YFSETQ. The V and J ends lost 1 base and 8 bases, in that order; junction bases with no gene match: 7. The CDR3 spans 16 residues. The protocol was immunoSEQ multiplex PCR, while the TCRdb copy is restricted to in-frame clones and leaves out a portion. The table has 7,500 to 9,500 clones, approximately 77% seen once; the top ten hold less than 40%. This specimen was PBMCs, taken before ibrutinib treatment. This clonotype was obtained from a human donor with chronic lymphocytic leukemia. The chain employs TRBV5-1 and TRBJ1-4, with 11 nucleotides matching TRBD1. The CDR3 DNA reads TGCGCCAGCAGCTTGCTTGGACAGGGGGCTGGAGAAAAACTGTTTTTT. Its translation: CASSLLGQGAGEKLFF.